The rows below give T cell receptor beta chains drawn from one sample of a study of blood T cell repertoires in COVID-19. The method was immunoSEQ multiplex PCR; TCRdb's version includes in-frame clones alone and lacks a portion of them. This table holds about 380,000 clones, roughly 90% found once. The sequencing input was peripheral blood. The receptors originated from a man aged 18 to 29 with active or convalescent COVID-19. Each CDR3 is given with its conserved first and last residue. D genes are given only for firm matches. Not every row has a clone size; where given, it reads once, few, many or a size class.

TRBV19	TRBJ2-7	.	.	CASSIWGEAQYF	TGTGCCAGTAGTATCTGGGGGGAGGCGCAGTACTTC
TRBV4-2	TRBJ2-3	.	.	CASSLNGADSTDTQYF	TGTGCCAGCAGCTTAAATGGGGCGGATAGCACAGATACGCAGTATTTT
TRBV6-2/TRBV6-3	TRBJ2-7	.	TRBD1	CASSRGTGLDEQYF	TGTGCCAGCAGTCGAGGGACAGGGCTTGACGAGCAGTACTTC
TRBV10-2	TRBJ2-7	.	TRBD1	CATSRQGIIYEQYF	TGCGCCACCTCTAGACAGGGGATAATCTACGAGCAGTACTTC
TRBV11-2	TRBJ2-1	once	TRBD2	CASSLVAGGPGEQFF	TGTGCCAGCAGCTTAGTAGCGGGGGGGCCGGGTGAGCAGTTCTTC
TRBV18	TRBJ2-1	.	.	CASSPAVASPDNEQFF	TGTGCCAGCTCACCAGCGGTAGCCTCTCCAGACAATGAGCAGTTCTTC
TRBV10-3	TRBJ1-2	once	TRBD1	CAITPGQGYYGYTF	TGTGCCATCACCCCGGGACAGGGTTACTATGGCTACACCTTC
TRBV19	TRBJ1-3	once	.	CASAQTYSGNTIYF	TGTGCCAGCGCACAGACATACTCTGGAAACACCATATATTTT
TRBV7-3	TRBJ2-7	.	.	CASSDLSYEQYF	TGTGCCAGCAGCGACTTATCCTACGAGCAGTACTTC
TRBV29-1	TRBJ2-3	.	TRBD2	CSVGGRLTDTQYF	TGCAGCGTCGGGGGGAGACTCACAGATACGCAGTATTTT
TRBV6-6	TRBJ2-7	.	.	CASRSRVDYSYEQYF	TGTGCCAGCAGGTCCAGGGTCGATTACTCCTACGAGCAGTACTTC
TRBV30	TRBJ1-3	once	.	CAWSPYPPYSGNTIYF	TGTGCCTGGAGTCCATACCCCCCCTACTCTGGAAACACCATATATTTT
TRBV6-6	TRBJ2-5	.	.	CASSYEAPGETQYF	TGTGCCAGCAGTTACGAGGCCCCCGGGGAGACCCAGTACTTC
TRBV9	TRBJ2-3	.	TRBD2	CASSVEAPRGGRSTDTQYF	TGTGCCAGCAGCGTAGAGGCACCCAGGGGCGGGAGGAGCACAGATACGCAGTATTTT
TRBV28	TRBJ2-7	.	.	CASSFLASYEQYF	TGTGCCAGCAGTTTTTTAGCCTCCTACGAGCAGTACTTC
TRBV28	TRBJ2-5	.	TRBD1	CASSSTTTMGQGVETQYF	TGTGCCAGCAGTTCAACAACTACCATGGGACAGGGGGTAGAGACCCAGTACTTC
TRBV2	TRBJ1-4	.	.	CASSNPPRRDEKLFF	TGTGCCAGCTCTAACCCTCCCCGGAGGGATGAAAAACTGTTTTTT
TRBV27	TRBJ2-7	.	TRBD2	CASRRIAGDEQYF	TGTGCCAGCAGGCGAATAGCGGGCGATGAGCAGTACTTC
TRBV28	TRBJ1-5	.	.	CASSVGTNSNQPQHF	TGTGCCAGCAGTGTCGGGACAAATAGCAATCAGCCCCAGCATTTT
TRBV9	TRBJ1-4	.	.	CASSETGANEKLFF	TGTGCCAGCAGCGAAACAGGAGCTAATGAAAAACTGTTTTTT
TRBV6-5	TRBJ2-1	.	.	CASSLGQGHRIGFF	TGTGCCAGCAGTCTGGGCCAGGGCCATAGAATTGGGTTCTTC
TRBV6-1	TRBJ1-1	few	.	CASSERENTEAFF	TGTGCCAGCAGTGAACGGGAGAACACTGAAGCTTTCTTT
TRBV7-2	TRBJ1-2	.	.	CASSFLSNYGYTF	TGTGCCAGCAGCTTCCTCTCTAACTATGGCTACACCTTC
TRBV27	TRBJ2-1	.	TRBD2	CASSFHLLAGGRDEQFF	TGTGCCAGCAGTTTCCATTTACTAGCGGGAGGGCGCGATGAGCAGTTCTTC
TRBV19	TRBJ2-5	.	.	CASSISSRESQETQYF	TGTGCCAGTAGTATCTCCTCGCGAGAATCCCAAGAGACCCAGTACTTC
TRBV18	TRBJ1-2	.	.	CASSRADSLGYGYTF	TGTGCCAGCTCACGTGCGGACAGCCTTGGCTATGGCTACACCTTC
TRBV7-2	TRBJ1-6	many	.	CASSARNGSPLHF	TGTGCCAGCAGCGCCAGAAATGGTTCACCCCTCCACTTT
TRBV24-1	TRBJ2-3	.	TRBD1	CATSDPGQGPDTQYF	TGTGCCACCAGTGACCCCGGACAGGGCCCAGATACGCAGTATTTT
TRBV10-3	TRBJ2-7	.	TRBD1	CATDRGQGYEQYF	TGTGCCACTGACAGAGGACAGGGGTACGAGCAGTACTTC
TRBV28	TRBJ2-5	.	TRBD2	CASSLQRLAGARETQYF	TGTGCCAGCAGTTTACAAAGACTAGCGGGAGCTCGAGAGACCCAGTACTTC
TRBV28	TRBJ1-1	.	.	CASRNQGLLNTEAFF	TGTGCCAGCAGAAACCAGGGACTTTTGAACACTGAAGCTTTCTTT
TRBV29-1	TRBJ2-7	.	TRBD1	CSGRTGSWEQYF	TGCAGCGGCCGGACAGGGTCTTGGGAGCAGTACTTC